This T cell receptor (beta chain) was identified during a study of siplizumab effects on memory and regulatory T cells. Overall study results and limits: Tregs proliferating in siplizumab cultures lacked confirmation of their suppressive function. Reactions containing siplizumab showed mappable alloreactive CD4+ clones averaging 68.8% Treg-derived, versus approximately 26% in controls.

Germline V CDR1 and CDR2: SNHLY, FYNNEI. V dropped 4 bases and J dropped 7; count of bases not matched to a gene: 13. The CDR3 has 15 residues. The study assayed 95,000 to 100,000 TCR templates per sample. Data came from immunoSEQ multiplex PCR; TCRdb stores just in-frame clones and leaves some out. The data show more than 95,000 clones, about 94% seen once. As for this clone: Its antigen is currently unknown.

This sequence was found in a human donor in good health. The V call is TRBV2, the J call TRBJ2-7, with 7 bases that match TRBD2. The sequencing sample was made of non-Treg CD4+ T cells sorted from blood. The CDR3: CASSASVGGPVEQYF. The CDR3 DNA follows: TGTGCCAGCAGTGCCAGCGTGGGAGGGCCCGTAGAGCAGTACTTC.